One sample yielded the 6 T cell receptor beta chains listed below, sequenced in a study of CD8+ T cells in alopecia areata. TCR sequencing used cDNA made by reverse transcription of extracted RNA. The repertoire was sequenced with immunoSEQ multiplex PCR; TCRdb's copy has only in-frame clones and lacks some. The data contain roughly 130,000 clones, 45% to 65% of them singletons. This sample comprised CD4+ T cells sorted from blood, obtained at week 0. The receptors originated from a human donor with alopecia areata.

The chain recombines TRBV29-1 with TRBJ1-1, with D possibly TRBD1 on 5 matching bases. The germline gives CDR1 SQVTM, CDR2 ANQGSEA. The CDR3 is made up of 13 amino acids. As DNA, the CDR3 is TGCGGGCTGACGGGGCTTGGAAACACTGAAGCTTTCTTT. Amino acids: CGLTGLGNTEAFF.

The chain combines TRBV14 with TRBJ2-3; perhaps TRBD2 as D (5 bases). Germline V gene lookup returns CDR1 SGHDN and CDR2 FVKESK. The CDR3 is 17 residues long. Trimming removed 0 bases at V and 4 bases at J, with 17 bases between. In DNA, the CDR3 is TGTGCCAGCAGCCAAGAGAAAGGCGGGTGGGCGGCAGATACGCAGTATTTT. Protein product: CASSQEKGGWAADTQYF.

The chain uses TRBV5-1 and TRBJ2-7; D might be TRBD1 (6 bases). The CDR3 has 14 residues. V lost 5 bases to trimming and J lost 3 bases, with 15 bases between them. The germline V gene encodes CDR1 SGHRS and CDR2 YFSETQ. The CDR3 loop reads CASSQPGHNYEQYF. The DNA for the CDR3 is TGCGCCAGCAGTCAGCCGGGACATAACTACGAGCAGTACTTC.

V usage is TRBV7-8 and J usage is TRBJ2-1; tentative D call: TRBD2 (5 bases). The CDR3 sequence is 12 residues long. Looked up from germline, CDR1 is SGHVS and CDR2 is FQNEAQ. With 0 bases removed from V and 9 bases from J, the gap between germline ends came to 6 bases. CDR3 sequence (DNA): TGTGCCAGCAGCTTAGCCGGAGGTGAGCAGTTCTTC. It is translated as CASSLAGGEQFF.

The chain links TRBV6-5 to TRBJ2-7, with 10 positions matching TRBD2. The CDR3 runs to 13 residues. V shed 4 bases, J shed 7 bases, and the junction held 4 bases outside the gene matches. Germline V CDR1 and CDR2: MNHEY, SVGAGI. The CDR3 DNA reads TGTGCCAGCAGTTCTAGCGGGGGTTTGGAGCAGTACTTC. Protein sequence: CASSSSGGLEQYF.

The chain joins TRBV2 to TRBJ2-1, with 8 bases identical to TRBD1. Germline loops: CDR1 SNHLY, CDR2 FYNNEI. CDR3 length equals 15 residues. After removal of 8 bases from V and 2 bases from J, the junction contained 8 bases not matched to a gene. CDR3 sequence (DNA): TGTGCCAGCGGGGGAGACAGGGGCGCCTACAATGAGCAGTTCTTC. Its protein is CASGGDRGAYNEQFF. Complete variable domain (other parts from reference TRBV2 and TRBJ2-1): EPEVTQTPSHQVTQMGQEVILRCVPISNHLYFYWYRQILGQKVEFLVSFYNNEISEKSEIFDDQFSVERPDGSNFTLKIRSTKLEDSAMYFCASGGDRGAYNEQFFGPGTRLTVL.